The sample holds a few counts of the clone carrying this T cell receptor (beta chain). CDR1 and CDR2 (germline): SNHLY, FYNNEI. Trimming shortened V by 0 bases and J by 8 bases, and 26 bases separated the two germline ends. There are 19 residues in the CDR3. This specimen belongs to a study of T cell repertoires in cytomegalovirus infection. TCRdb independently ran MiXCR on the reads; one entry per CDR3 protein. The sample records around 630,000 distinct CDR3 sequences, 24% being singletons. The sample comprised CD8+ T cells from PBMCs. The clonotype comes from a human donor in good health (CMV status not recorded). Some clones in this sample may be carry-over from other donors' samples. The chain carries TRBV2 and TRBJ2-1, with D possibly TRBD2 on 6 matching bases. The CDR3 protein is CASSEALEVRDSTVDEQFF. CDR3 in DNA: TGTGCCAGCAGTGAAGCGCTTGAGGTCCGGGACTCGACCGTCGATGAGCAGTTCTTC.